The T cell receptor (beta chain) under discussion was sequenced for a study of STAT3 mutations in large granular lymphocyte leukemia. Study-wide points: At least one immunodominant TCR beta clonotype appeared in every T-cell large granular lymphocyte leukemia patient. Samples missed the first appearance of the clone.

Only in-frame clones appear in the TCRdb table, and some are missing; sequencing was by immunoSEQ multiplex PCR. This table has thousands of clones, around three quarters appearing once. This clone was observed once. Antigen specificity is unknown. The germline CDR1 and CDR2 sequences are SGHRS and YFSETQ. Trimming cost V 1 base and J 2 bases, with 12 bases left between them. The CDR3 has 15 amino acids. This clonotype was sampled from a human donor with T large granular lymphocyte leukemia. Some clones in this sample may be carry-over from other donors' samples. The specimen was PBMCs. The rearrangement uses TRBV5-1 and TRBJ1-1; no definite D call. The CDR3 DNA reads as TGCGCCAGCAGCTTGCAGTGGGCTGCAAACACTGAAGCTTTCTTT. This encodes CASSLQWAANTEAFF.